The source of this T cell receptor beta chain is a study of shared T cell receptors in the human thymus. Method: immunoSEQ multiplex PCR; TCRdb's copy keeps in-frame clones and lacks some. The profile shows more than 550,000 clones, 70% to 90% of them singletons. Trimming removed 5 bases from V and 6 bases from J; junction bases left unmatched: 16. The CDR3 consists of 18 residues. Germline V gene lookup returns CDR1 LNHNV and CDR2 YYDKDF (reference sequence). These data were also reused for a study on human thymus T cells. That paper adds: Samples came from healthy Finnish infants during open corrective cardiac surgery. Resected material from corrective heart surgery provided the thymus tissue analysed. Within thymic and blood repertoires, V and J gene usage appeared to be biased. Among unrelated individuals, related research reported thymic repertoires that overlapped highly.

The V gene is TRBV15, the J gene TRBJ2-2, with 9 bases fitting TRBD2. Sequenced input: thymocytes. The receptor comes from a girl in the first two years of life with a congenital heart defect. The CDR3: CATSHPKSGGSKSGELFF. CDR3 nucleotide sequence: TGTGCCACCAGCCATCCGAAGAGCGGGGGGTCAAAGTCCGGGGAGCTGTTTTTT.